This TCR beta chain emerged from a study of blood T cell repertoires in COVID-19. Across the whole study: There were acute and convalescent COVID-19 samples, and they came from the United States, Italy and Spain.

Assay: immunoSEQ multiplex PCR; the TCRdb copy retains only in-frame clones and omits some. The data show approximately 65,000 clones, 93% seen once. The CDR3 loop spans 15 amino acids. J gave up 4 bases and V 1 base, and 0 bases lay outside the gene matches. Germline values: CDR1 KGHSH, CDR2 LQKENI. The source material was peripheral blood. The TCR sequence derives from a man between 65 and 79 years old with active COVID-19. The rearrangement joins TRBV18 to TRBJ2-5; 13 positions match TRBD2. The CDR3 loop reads CASSPRLAGGETQYF. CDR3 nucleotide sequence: TGTGCCAGCTCACCACGACTAGCGGGGGGAGAGACCCAGTACTTC.